One sample yielded the 14 T cell receptor beta chains listed below, sequenced in a study of OX40 agonist ivuxolimab in advanced cancers. Libraries were prepared by immunoSEQ multiplex PCR; TCRdb keeps only in-frame clonotypes and omits some of them. The data hold around 94,000 clones, with 92% observed a single time. The material was CD4+ or CD8+ T cells sorted from blood, obtained in a trial of the OX40 agonist ivuxolimab. All receptors come from an adult with an advanced solid tumor such as melanoma, head and neck, liver or kidney cancer.

The chain recombines TRBV2 with TRBJ1-1; the D gene is possibly TRBD1 (6 bases). This CDR3 region has 12 residues. CDR1 and CDR2 from the germline V gene are SNHLY and FYNNEI. Trimming left V 3 bases short and J 6 bases short, with 8 bases between. The CDR3: CASSDGGPEAFF. CDR3 DNA: TGTGCCAGCAGTGATGGGGGGCCTGAAGCTTTCTTT.

V usage is TRBV27 and J usage is TRBJ2-7; 10 nucleotides align to TRBD2. From germline, CDR1 is MNHEY and CDR2 SMNVEV (reference sequence). This CDR3 is built from 14 residues. V was clipped by 4 bases and J by 6 bases; unmatched bases: 6. The chain's CDR3 is CASSSSGGFSEQYF. The CDR3 nucleotides read TGTGCCAGCAGTTCTAGCGGGGGCTTTTCCGAGCAGTACTTC.

The chain has TRBV5-1 and TRBJ2-1; either TRBD1 or TRBD2 may fit D (5 bases each). Looked up from germline, CDR1 is SGHRS and CDR2 is YFSETQ. V shed 0 bases and J shed 4 bases, with 17 bases lying between them. The CDR3 has 17 amino acids. The CDR3, as DNA: TGCGCCAGCAGCTTGGCGGGGTCAGGGTCCGGATACAATGAGCAGTTCTTC. Its protein product is CASSLAGSGSGYNEQFF.

The chain couples TRBV7-8 to TRBJ2-7; D call uncertain. Germline loops: CDR1 SGHVS, CDR2 FQNEAQ. The germline V and J ends were trimmed by 5 bases and 4 bases, with 6 bases remaining between them. The CDR3 extends over 11 amino acids. The CDR3 nucleotides are TGTGCCAGCAGCATCGAATACGAGCAGTACTTC. It yields the protein CASSIEYEQYF.

V and J are TRBV27 and TRBJ2-1, with a tentative D call TRBD2 (5 bases). The V gene lost 2 bases and the J gene lost 2 bases, with 10 bases spanning the gap. The CDR3 sequence is 15 residues long. The germline V gene encodes CDR1 MNHEY and CDR2 SMNVEV (reference sequence). In DNA form, the CDR3 reads TGTGCCAGCAGTTTAGCGGGTTTGACCTACAATGAGCAGTTCTTC. Its translation is CASSLAGLTYNEQFF.

The gene calls are TRBV27 and TRBJ2-1; TRBD2 might be the D (5 bases). The CDR3 contains 14 residues. Germline lookup yields CDR1 MNHEY and CDR2 SMNVEV (reference sequence). Deletions cut 5 bases from V and 0 bases from J, with 8 bases between. CDR3 amino acids: CASSIGGSYNEQFF. In DNA form, the CDR3 reads TGTGCCAGCAGTATCGGAGGCTCCTACAATGAGCAGTTCTTC.

As DNA, the CDR3 is TGTGCCAGCAGCTTAGTTATTGCTAGCGGCTACAATGAGCAGTTCTTC. Residues: CASSLVIASGYNEQFF. The chain couples TRBV7-8 to TRBJ2-1, with TRBD2 matching over 7 bases. CDR1 is SGHVS, CDR2 FQNEAQ, per germline. The V segment lost 1 base and the J segment 3 bases; nucleotides outside the gene matches: 6. CDR3 length: 16 amino acids.

The chain carries TRBV23-1 and TRBJ2-4; 9 bases are shared with TRBD2. TRBV23-1 is an open reading frame whose function is uncertain. CDR3 size: 16 residues. V lost 4 bases, J lost 1 base, and 5 bases stayed unmatched. The DNA for the CDR3 is TGCGCCAGCAGTCTAGGAGGACTAGCGGCCAAAAACATTCAGTACTTC. Protein sequence: CASSLGGLAAKNIQYF.

The genes are TRBV7-9 and TRBJ1-2; D not resolved. Germline CDR1 reads SEHNR; CDR2 reads FQNEAQ (reference sequence). This CDR3 contains 11 residues. V was clipped by 4 bases and J by 8 bases, with 8 bases between them. As DNA, the CDR3 is TGTGCCAGCAGCTCCGGAGGGGGCTACACCTTC. It translates to CASSSGGGYTF.

The chain joins TRBV25-1 to TRBJ1-4, with 9 bases that match TRBD1. Germline CDR1 MGHDK, CDR2 SYGVNS. V was clipped by 6 bases and J by 5 bases; unmatched bases: 1. This CDR3 comprises 13 residues. In DNA, the CDR3 is TGTGCCAGCAGAACAGGGGGCAATGAAAAACTGTTTTTT. Translating gives CASRTGGNEKLFF.

V usage is TRBV11-3 and J usage is TRBJ2-5; D possibly corresponds to TRBD1 (6 bases). The CDR3 loop spans 15 amino acids. The V end lost 3 bases, the J end lost 2 bases, and 13 bases lay between the germline ends. Germline V CDR1 and CDR2: SGHNT, YENEEA. DNA of the CDR3: TGTGCCAGCAGCTTCGTGACAGGATCGCAAGAGACCCAGTACTTC. The encoded protein is CASSFVTGSQETQYF.

This clone has more than one count but fewer than ten. The J gene is TRBJ1-1, the V gene TRBV30, with D perhaps TRBD1 (5 bases). The CDR3 runs 12 residues. Trimming took 4 bases from V and 3 from J, leaving 9 bases between them. Germline CDR1 and CDR2: GTSNPN and SVGIG (reference sequence). The CDR3 DNA reads TGTGCCTGGAACGGGGGTCACACTGAAGCTTTCTTT. It encodes CAWNGGHTEAFF.

The rearrangement uses TRBV27 and TRBJ2-1; D is unresolved. The CDR3 sequence is 14 residues long. V lost 6 bases, J lost 0 bases, and 9 bases lay in between. From germline, CDR1 is MNHEY and CDR2 SMNVEV (reference sequence). As DNA, the CDR3 is TGTGCCAGCAGAGGAAGGGTCTCCTACAATGAGCAGTTCTTC. Residues: CASRGRVSYNEQFF.

The chain has TRBV21-1 and TRBJ2-2; the table's TRBD1 call for D was not verified on the DNA. TRBV21-1 is classified as a pseudogene. This CDR3 comprises 17 residues. CDR3 bases: TGTGCCAGCAGCAATCGACAGATTATCGCGAACACCGGGGAGCTGTTTTTT. Amino acid sequence: CASSNRQIIANTGELFF.